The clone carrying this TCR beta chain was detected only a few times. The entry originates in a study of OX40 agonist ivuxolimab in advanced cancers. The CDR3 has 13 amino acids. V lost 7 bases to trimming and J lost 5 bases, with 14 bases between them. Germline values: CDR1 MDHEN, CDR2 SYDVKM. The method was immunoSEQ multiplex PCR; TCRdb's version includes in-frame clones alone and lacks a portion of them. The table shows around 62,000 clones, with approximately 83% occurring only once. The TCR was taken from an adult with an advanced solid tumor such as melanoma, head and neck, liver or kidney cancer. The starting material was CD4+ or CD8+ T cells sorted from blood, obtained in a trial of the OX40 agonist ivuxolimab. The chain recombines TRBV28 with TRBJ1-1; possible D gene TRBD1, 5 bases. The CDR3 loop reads CASTLRVRTEAFF. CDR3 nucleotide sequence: TGTGCCAGCACCCTCAGGGTAAGAACTGAAGCTTTCTTT.